The sample holds a few counts of the clone carrying this TCR beta chain. The data stem from a study of cytomegalovirus exposure and HLA in healthy donors. PCR amplification relied on 60 Vbeta primers (plus 13 Jbeta primers). Data came from immunoSEQ multiplex PCR; TCRdb stores just in-frame clones and leaves some out. Counted here are 90,000 or so clones, just under 80% occurring once; the ten biggest clones make up about 4.4%. The CDR3 is 13 amino acids. In germline, CDR1 is MRHNA, CDR2 SNTAGT. V was pared by 6 bases and J by 10 bases, with 13 bases between. Sequencing was performed on PBMCs. The clonotype originates from a male donor in good health and CMV-seropositive. The chain has TRBV6-4 and TRBJ1-6; no definite D call. The CDR3 reads CASSDPGSSPLHF. CDR3 DNA sequence: TGTGCCAGCAGCGACCCAGGATCGTCACCCCTCCACTTT.